The 15 T cell receptor beta chains presented below share a single source sample, sequenced in a study of T cell clusters in autoimmune cytopenias. TRB rearrangements were amplified by touch-down multiplex PCR with mixed TRB-A/B primers. TCRdb reprocessed the multiplex PCR reads, keeping one entry per CDR3 protein, no DNA. The sample spans over 3,000 distinct CDR3 sequences; the ten largest clones claim around a quarter. TRB amplification used 250 ng of peripheral blood genomic DNA. The sequenced sample was peripheral blood. The source is a human donor with an autoimmune cytopenia or autoimmune hepatitis (not recorded which).

The chain is built from TRBV18 and TRBJ2-7; TCRdb indicates TRBD1, and absent DNA this call remains unverified. CDR1 and CDR2 from the germline V gene are KGHSH and LQKENI. The CDR3 loop spans 14 amino acids. The CDR3 is CASSLGGGFYEQYF. The full variable domain, in which reference TRBV18 and TRBJ2-7 provide the parts outside the CDR3, is NAGVMQNPRHLVRRRGQEARLRCSPMKGHSHVYWYRQLPEEGLKFMVYLQKENIIDESGMPKERFSAEFPKEGPSILRIQQVVRGDSAAYFCASSLGGGFYEQYFGPGTRLTVT.

The rearrangement joins TRBV7-6 to TRBJ1-1; there is no DNA to check the TCRdb D call of TRBD1. The CDR3 is made up of 16 amino acids. From germline, CDR1 is SGHVS and CDR2 FNYEAQ. The CDR3: CASSFKTGIMNTEAFF. Full variable domain (outside the CDR3, taken from reference TRBV7-6 and TRBJ1-1): GAGVSQSPRYKVTKRGQDVALRCDPISGHVSLYWYRQALGQGPEFLTYFNYEAQQDKSGLPNDRFSAERPEGSISTLTIQRTEQRDSAMYRCASSFKTGIMNTEAFFGQGTRLTVV.

This chain uses TRBV6-1 with TRBJ1-1; checking the TCRdb D call of TRBD1 is not possible without DNA. CDR1 MNHNS and CDR2 SASEGT come from the germline V gene. The CDR3 is 13 residues long. The CDR3 protein is CASRAPRGTEAFF.

This clonotype registers medium-sized by frequency. This chain connects TRBV29-1 to TRBJ2-1; TCRdb designates TRBD1, a call that cannot be tested without DNA. This CDR3 is 13 amino acids long. Germline V gene lookup returns CDR1 SQVTM and CDR2 ANQGSEA. CDR3 sequence: CSGRQGGINEQFF.

According to its frequency, this clonotype is medium-sized. The chain combines TRBV12-3 or TRBV12-4 with TRBJ2-5. This CDR3 has 12 residues. This CDR3 reads CASSFLTETQYF.

This chain joins TRBV20-1 and TRBJ2-2; the TCRdb call, TRBD2, lacks DNA for checking. CDR1 and CDR2 from the germline V gene are DFQATT and SNEGSKA (reference sequence). The CDR3 spans 14 residues. The CDR3 spells CSVPTSGNTGELFF.

The chain uses TRBV28 and TRBJ2-7. There are 13 residues in the CDR3. Per the germline V gene, CDR1 is MDHEN and CDR2 is SYDVKM. The CDR3 loop is CASSSASAYEQYF.

This clonotype counts as medium-sized (0.01 to 0.1%) by frequency. J is TRBJ2-7 and V is TRBV5-5; there is no DNA to check the TCRdb D call of TRBD2. In germline, CDR1 is SGHKS, CDR2 YYEKEE (reference sequence). The CDR3 is made up of 13 amino acids. The CDR3 sequence is CASRRGNSYEQYF.

This chain links TRBV12-3 or TRBV12-4 with TRBJ1-5; the TCRdb D gene call, TRBD1, has no DNA to confirm it. CDR3 size: 16 residues. The CDR3 sequence is CASSSSPDSSNQPQHF.

This clonotype is deemed medium-sized (0.01 to 0.1%) by its frequency. The rearrangement joins TRBV27 to TRBJ1-1. Germline values: CDR1 MNHEY, CDR2 SMNVEV (reference sequence). The CDR3 consists of 14 residues. CDR3 region: CASARPGLNTEAFF.

This clonotype counts as medium-sized (0.01 to 0.1%) by frequency. The genes are TRBV27 and TRBJ2-2; TCRdb returns TRBD1, unconfirmable since there is no DNA. Germline V gene lookup returns CDR1 MNHEY and CDR2 SMNVEV (reference sequence). The CDR3 length is 15 residues. CDR3 in amino acids: CASTHTRGNTGELFF.

This clonotype is identified as medium-sized (0.01 to 0.1%) from frequency. The chain uses TRBV7-9 and TRBJ2-1; TCRdb gives TRBD1 as the D gene, but with no DNA this cannot be confirmed. The germline V gene has CDR1 SEHNR and CDR2 FQNEAQ (reference sequence). The CDR3 covers 14 residues. CDR3 in amino acids: CASSSRAGSDEQFF.

This clonotype shows up as medium-sized by frequency. The chain uses TRBV30 and TRBJ2-2; TCRdb gives TRBD1 as the D gene, but with no DNA this cannot be confirmed. The germline V gene has CDR1 GTSNPN and CDR2 SVGIG (reference sequence). There are 12 residues in the CDR3. The CDR3 loop reads CAWSGGAGELFF.

This clonotype is medium-sized (0.01 to 0.1%) by frequency. The rearrangement uses TRBV19 and TRBJ2-2. This CDR3 spans 15 amino acids. The germline CDR1 and CDR2 sequences are LNHDA and SQIVND (reference sequence). CDR3 amino acids: CASRRSSVNTGELFF.

Considering frequency, this clonotype is medium-sized (0.01 to 0.1%). The J gene is TRBJ1-2, the V gene TRBV19. CDR1 and CDR2 (germline): LNHDA, SQIVND (reference sequence). This CDR3 has 11 amino acids. The CDR3 here is CASSHYYGYTF.